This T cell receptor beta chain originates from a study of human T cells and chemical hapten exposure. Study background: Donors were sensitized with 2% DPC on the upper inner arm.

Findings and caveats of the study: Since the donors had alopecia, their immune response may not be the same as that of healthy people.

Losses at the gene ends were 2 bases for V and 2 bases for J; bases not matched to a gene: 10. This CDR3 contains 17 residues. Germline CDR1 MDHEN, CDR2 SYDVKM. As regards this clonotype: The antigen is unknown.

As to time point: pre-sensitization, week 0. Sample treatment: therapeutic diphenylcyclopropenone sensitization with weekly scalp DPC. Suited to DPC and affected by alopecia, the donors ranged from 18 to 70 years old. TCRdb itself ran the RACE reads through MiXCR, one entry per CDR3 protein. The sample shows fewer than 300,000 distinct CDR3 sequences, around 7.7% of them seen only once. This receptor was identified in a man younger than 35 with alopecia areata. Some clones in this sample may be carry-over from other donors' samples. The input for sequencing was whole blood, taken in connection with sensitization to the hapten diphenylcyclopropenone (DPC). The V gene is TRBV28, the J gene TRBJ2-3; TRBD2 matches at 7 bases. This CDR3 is CASSLTPAGYSTDTQYF. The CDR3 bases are TGTGCCAGCAGTTTAACCCCAGCGGGGTACTCCACAGATACGCAGTATTTT.